These 2 T cell receptor beta chains came from one sample sequenced in a study of CD8 T cells in Susac syndrome. Random hexamers were used to reverse transcribe the RNA input (about 0.5 to 1 ug). Each CDR3 protein gets one entry after TCRdb re-called the immunoSEQ multiplex PCR reads with MiXCR. Here the sample spans approximately 120,000 distinct CDR3 sequences, 85% to 95% being singletons. The sequencing sample was made of CD4+ T cells from PBMCs. The receptors shown here come from a human donor in good health.

The V gene is TRBV5-4, the J gene TRBJ2-3, with D possibly TRBD2 on 5 matching bases. The CDR3 has 14 amino acids. CDR1 is SGHNT, CDR2 YYREEE, per germline (reference sequence). V lost 3 bases and J 4 bases, leaving 12 bases between the germline ends. The DNA of the CDR3 is TGTGCCAGCAGCTCCCGGGCGGGCGCAGATACGCAGTATTTT. Its protein is CASSSRAGADTQYF.

The chain carries TRBV19 and TRBJ1-2, with a tentative D call TRBD1 (5 bases). This CDR3 comprises 14 residues. The germline gives CDR1 LNHDA, CDR2 SQIVND (reference sequence). V lost 2 bases, J lost 7 bases, and 14 bases lay in between. The CDR3 DNA reads TGTGCCAGTAGTATAAGACAGCCGATAAGTGGCTACACCTTC. Translation gives CASSIRQPISGYTF.